These 2 T cell receptor beta chains came from one sample sequenced in a study of human T cells and chemical hapten exposure. Time point here: patch test 3, about 24 weeks after DPC sensitization. Stated treatment: therapeutic diphenylcyclopropenone sensitization with weekly scalp DPC. TCRdb re-called the RACE reads with MiXCR, one entry per CDR3 protein. The sample consists of about 90,000 distinct CDR3 sequences, 11% of them appearing once. The material was whole blood, obtained in connection with sensitization to the hapten diphenylcyclopropenone (DPC). The receptor source for this set is a woman in her twenties or thirties with alopecia areata. Some clones in this sample may be carry-over from other donors' samples.

This clonotype has ten or more counts. The chain joins TRBV19 to TRBJ2-3; possibly TRBD1 for D (6 bases). V lost 3 bases to trimming and J lost 7 bases, with 14 bases between them. This CDR3 comprises 14 residues. Germline CDR1 reads LNHDA; CDR2 reads SQIVND (reference sequence). The CDR3 bases are TGTGCCAGTAGTATGCCCAGGGGAAGGAATACGCAGTATTTT. Protein: CASSMPRGRNTQYF.

Ten or more counts support this clonotype. This sequence joins TRBV2 and TRBJ2-7, with D unresolved. Deletions cut 7 bases from V and 2 bases from J, with 24 bases between. The germline CDR1 and CDR2 sequences are SNHLY and FYNNEI. This CDR3 contains 17 residues. CDR3 bases: TGTGCCAGCAACACAATGGGGAACGAAGGACCCACCTACGAGCAGTACGTC. This encodes CASNTMGNEGPTYEQYV.